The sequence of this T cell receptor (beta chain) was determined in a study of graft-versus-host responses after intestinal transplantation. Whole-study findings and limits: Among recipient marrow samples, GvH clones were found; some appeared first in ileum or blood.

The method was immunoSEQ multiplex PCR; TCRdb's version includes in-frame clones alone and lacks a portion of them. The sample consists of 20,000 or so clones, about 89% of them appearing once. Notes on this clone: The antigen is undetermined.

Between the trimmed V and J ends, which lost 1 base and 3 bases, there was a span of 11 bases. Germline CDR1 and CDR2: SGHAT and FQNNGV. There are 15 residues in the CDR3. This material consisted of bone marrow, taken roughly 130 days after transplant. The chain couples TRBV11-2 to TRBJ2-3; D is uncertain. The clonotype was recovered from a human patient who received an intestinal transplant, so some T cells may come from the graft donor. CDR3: CASSLVKGWTDTQYF. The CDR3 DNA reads TGTGCCAGCAGCTTAGTGAAGGGCTGGACAGATACGCAGTATTTT.